The T cell receptor beta chain described here comes from a study of blood T cells in healthy people across ages (dated by TCRdb to 2014 to 2015). A note on the overall study: In model experiments, template switching captured roughly one uniquely barcoded TCR beta cDNA molecule for every two T cells. To track age-related changes in TCR beta repertoire diversity, the study relied on deep sequencing normalized with unique cDNA molecular identifiers. The donors were split into four age groups: young (average about 15 years), middle-aged (roughly 42), aged (approximately 59) and long-lived (about 74). To avoid experimental bias, donors of different ages were distributed randomly across sequencing lanes. Using the same blood draw, the study looked at two additional independent replicas of 1 million unique cDNA reads for two donors, one aged 18 to 29 and the other aged 80 or older. General conclusions and limits of the study: The long-lived group showed more naive CD4+ T cells, fewer expanded clones and increased TCR diversity than the aged group, suggesting age selection. Donor CMV infection status was unknown, potentially confounding age-related changes in expanded clonotypes. There was a strong correlation between observed TCR beta diversity and the percentage of naive T cells measured by flow cytometry. Observed TCR beta diversity per million T cells fell roughly linearly with age, and a significant reduction was already apparent by age roughly 41. Total diversity estimates from one million sequenced T cells were considered lower bounds and underestimates. Because profiling used bulk unsorted PBMCs, naive and antigen-experienced compartments could not be compared conclusively.

Libraries were made using 5' RACE. Sequencing relied on an Illumina HiSeq 2500. A second PCR of roughly 7 to 12 cycles was performed with a sample-barcoded 5' primer and a J-beta primer mix. A unique molecular identifier was introduced onto each TCR beta cDNA molecule by a template-switch 5' adaptor carrying 12 random nucleotides. Each sample yielded at least 2.5 million CDR3-containing paired-end reads. First-strand cDNA synthesis was performed from all RNA using the Mint cDNA synthesis kit, with priming by a TRBC-specific oligonucleotide. Following uracil-DNA glycosylase treatment, a first 18-cycle PCR with universal primers M1SS and BC2_uni_R was performed on all cDNA. For the original study's pipeline: For normalization, 1 million high-quality reads were randomly selected from each sample, with every read carrying a distinct molecular identifier. Instead of being binned into consensus sequences, reads that shared molecular identifiers were thrown out. MiTCR, with a Q25 quality threshold and the strictest error-elimination algorithm, was used for CDR3 identification, clonotype clustering and error correction. A nonparametric unseen species model using Euler transformation provided a lower-bound estimate of total TCR beta diversity. The raw public data were reprocessed by TCRdb itself: fastp quality trimming at Q25, MiXCR clonotype calling, in-frame beta chains only. Identical CDR3 proteins give one entry, which carries the most common genes and DNA. The V and J calls follow TCRdb's processing rather than the paper's. The sample records about 700,000 distinct CDR3 sequences, roughly 30% of which are singletons. The ten largest clones capture 15% to 17% of the sample.

Donors were 30 to 45 systemically healthy Caucasian individuals from Russia aged roughly 6 to 90 years. Each donor gave 9 to 10 milliliters of peripheral blood, collected into EDTA-treated Vacutainer tubes. Ficoll-Paque density-gradient centrifugation was used to isolate PBMCs, with at least 7 million obtained per sample. Trizol reagent was used to extract total RNA from the PBMCs, yielding at least 6 micrograms per sample. The percentages of naive CD45RAhigh/CD27high T cells were determined by flow cytometry on a PBMC aliquot from every donor. Remarks on this clonotype: Its cognate antigen has yet to be identified. This may be a read error, as it is one base from a much larger clone.

Its CDR3 holds 13 amino acids, cysteine through phenylalanine. Only the CDR3 DNA stays, 39 bases, in frame from base 1. Based on the germline V gene (reference sequence), the CDR1 and CDR2 sequences are DFQATT and SNEGSKA. The chain joins TRBV20-1 to TRBJ2-7; TRBD1 aligns with 10 central bases. The sequencing sample was made of blood. The TCR was taken from a woman of 80 years or more in good health. Donor details come from another sample of the same person, matched by shared clones. DNA sequence: TGCAGGGGACAGGGGAACTCCTACAATGAGCAGTACTTC. The resulting protein is CRGQGNSYNEQYF.